The rows below give T cell receptor beta chains drawn from one sample of a study of CXCR3-negative and CXCR3-positive naive CD8 T cells. TCRdb re-called the 5' RACE reads and catalogs CDR3 proteins one per entry, DNA excluded. This repertoire includes some 130,000 distinct CDR3 sequences. The sequenced sample was naive CXCR3- CD8+ T cells from blood. Every receptor here comes from a human donor in good health. Some clones in this sample may be carry-over from other donors' samples. Both conserved end residues are part of each CDR3. Each record gives: V gene, J gene, CDR3 protein.

v_gene: TRBV6-5; j_gene: TRBJ2-5; CDR3aa: CASSQSEGVGETQYF
v_gene: TRBV29-1; j_gene: TRBJ1-2; CDR3aa: CSVDKGDGYTF
v_gene: TRBV28; j_gene: TRBJ1-1; CDR3aa: CASSRTRGLLAEAFF
v_gene: TRBV13; j_gene: TRBJ1-1; CDR3aa: CASSLWGDGNTEAFF
v_gene: TRBV29-1; j_gene: TRBJ2-7; CDR3aa: CSVEGLSPYEQYF
v_gene: TRBV29-1; j_gene: TRBJ2-1; CDR3aa: CSVEPTYNEQFF
v_gene: TRBV2; j_gene: TRBJ1-5; CDR3aa: CASSEWGGANQPQHF
v_gene: TRBV14; j_gene: TRBJ2-5; CDR3aa: CASSQESALAGQETQYF
v_gene: TRBV29-1; j_gene: TRBJ2-3; CDR3aa: CSVQPGHTSTDTQYF
v_gene: TRBV12-3/TRBV12-4; j_gene: TRBJ1-5; CDR3aa: CASSPQGKGQPQHF
v_gene: TRBV4-3; j_gene: TRBJ2-7; CDR3aa: CASSQAYQGAYEQYF
v_gene: TRBV11-3; j_gene: TRBJ2-1; CDR3aa: CASSFRGQKDNEQFF
v_gene: TRBV7-9; j_gene: TRBJ1-2; CDR3aa: CASSTQVETAFAYGYTF
v_gene: TRBV30; j_gene: TRBJ1-5; CDR3aa: CAWSPPEGIQPQHF
v_gene: TRBV7-2; j_gene: TRBJ1-2; CDR3aa: CASSPDRGVGGYTF
v_gene: TRBV3-1; j_gene: TRBJ2-1; CDR3aa: CASSPSPGLAGVNEQFF
v_gene: TRBV28; j_gene: TRBJ2-2; CDR3aa: CASSTLGGARRSSGELFF
v_gene: TRBV7-6; j_gene: TRBJ2-3; CDR3aa: CASSLEVELAEKTSTDTQYF
v_gene: TRBV5-6; j_gene: TRBJ2-2; CDR3aa: CASSFVSGGELFF
v_gene: TRBV9; j_gene: TRBJ2-1; CDR3aa: CASSAPHGSSGKQFF
v_gene: TRBV4-2; j_gene: TRBJ2-7; CDR3aa: CASSQVPSGGAGVYEQYF
v_gene: TRBV20-1; j_gene: TRBJ2-5; CDR3aa: CSARADRGEETQYF
v_gene: TRBV29-1; j_gene: TRBJ2-2; CDR3aa: CSVVGRRGGANTGELFF
v_gene: TRBV7-2; j_gene: TRBJ1-2; CDR3aa: CASSEGAYGYTF
v_gene: TRBV6-2/TRBV6-3; j_gene: TRBJ2-7; CDR3aa: CASSRDRGLYEQYF
v_gene: TRBV29-1; j_gene: TRBJ2-2; CDR3aa: CSVESGSTGELFF
v_gene: TRBV2; j_gene: TRBJ1-5; CDR3aa: CASSVTQARNQPQHF
v_gene: TRBV28; j_gene: TRBJ2-3; CDR3aa: CASSLFEGVSPDTQYF
v_gene: TRBV6-5; j_gene: TRBJ2-6; CDR3aa: CASSLTGPPSGANVLTF
v_gene: TRBV6-5; j_gene: TRBJ2-2; CDR3aa: CASREIGTGELFF
v_gene: TRBV28; j_gene: TRBJ2-1; CDR3aa: CASSLPNRGPSDEQFF
v_gene: TRBV7-9; j_gene: TRBJ2-7; CDR3aa: CASSFTGIGDYEQYF